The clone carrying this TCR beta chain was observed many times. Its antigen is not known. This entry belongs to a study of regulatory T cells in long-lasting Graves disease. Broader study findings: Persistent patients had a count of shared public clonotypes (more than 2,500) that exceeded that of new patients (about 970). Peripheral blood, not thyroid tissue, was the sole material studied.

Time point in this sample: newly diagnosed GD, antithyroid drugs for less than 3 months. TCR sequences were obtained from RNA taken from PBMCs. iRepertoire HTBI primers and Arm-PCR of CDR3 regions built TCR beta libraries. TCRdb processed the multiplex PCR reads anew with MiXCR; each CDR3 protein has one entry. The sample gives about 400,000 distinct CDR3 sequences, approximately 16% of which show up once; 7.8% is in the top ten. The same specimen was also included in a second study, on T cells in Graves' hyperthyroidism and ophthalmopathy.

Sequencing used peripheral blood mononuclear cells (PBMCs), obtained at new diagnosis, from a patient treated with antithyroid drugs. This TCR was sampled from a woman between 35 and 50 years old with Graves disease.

The DNA for the CDR3 is TGCAGTGCTAGAGACGAAACCTACTCCTACGAGCAGTACTTC. It encodes CSARDETYSYEQYF. This rearrangement joins TRBV20-1 to TRBJ2-7; D remains unclear. The germline gives CDR1 DFQATT, CDR2 SNEGSKA (reference sequence). Trimming took 0 bases from V and 0 from J, leaving 9 bases between them. The CDR3 length is 14 residues.